The 27 T cell receptor beta chains below were found in one sample sequenced in a study of cytomegalovirus exposure and HLA in healthy donors. In the PCR, 60 Vbeta and 13 Jbeta primers were used. The data were produced by immunoSEQ multiplex PCR, yet TCRdb's version contains in-frame clones alone and is incomplete. The sample includes under 130,000 clones, 76% of them seen just once. The specimen was PBMCs. Receptors were obtained from a man aged 40-49 years in good health and CMV-seropositive.

V gene TRBV11-2 combines with J gene TRBJ1-5, with 7 bases matching TRBD1. CDR1 is SGHAT and CDR2 is FQNNGV in the germline V gene. J gave up 3 bases and V 5 bases, and 7 bases lay outside the gene matches. This CDR3 comprises 15 residues. The CDR3 loop is CASSPSGQYNQPQHF. CDR3 bases: TGTGCCAGCAGCCCCTCGGGACAGTACAATCAGCCCCAGCATTTT.

This clone was detected many times. The rearrangement uses TRBV7-9 and TRBJ1-1, with D possibly being TRBD1 (6 bases). The CDR3 sequence is 14 residues long. Germline V gene sequence: CDR1 SEHNR, CDR2 FQNEAQ (reference sequence). Trimming shortened V by 3 bases and J by 5 bases, and 13 bases separated the two germline ends. The DNA for the CDR3 is TGTGCCAGCAGCTTTATACAGGGTTGGACTGAAGCTTTCTTT. Amino acid sequence: CASSFIQGWTEAFF.

V is TRBV6-4 and J is TRBJ2-1; 10 nucleotides agree with TRBD2. Germline CDR1 reads MRHNA; CDR2 reads SNTAGT. J gave up 8 bases and V 3 bases, and 7 bases lay outside the gene matches. CDR3 length: 15 amino acids. DNA for the CDR3: TGTGCCAGCAGTGATAGTCTAGCGGGAGTCGATGAGCAGTTCTTC. It codes for CASSDSLAGVDEQFF.

The rearrangement joins TRBV30 to TRBJ1-6; 7 bases map to TRBD1. The CDR3 has 15 amino acids. The V gene end was trimmed by 1 base and the J gene end by 7 bases; junction bases not matched to a gene: 7. The germline CDR1 and CDR2 sequences are GTSNPN and SVGIG (reference sequence). Written as DNA, the CDR3 is TGTGCCTGGAGTGGTAGACAGGGCGAAAATTCACCCCTCCACTTT. This codes for CAWSGRQGENSPLHF.

A few counts support this clone. The rearrangement links TRBV6-1 to TRBJ2-7; perhaps TRBD1 as D (5 bases). This CDR3 region has 13 residues. CDR1 is MNHNS, CDR2 SASEGT, per germline. V lost 4 bases to trimming and J lost 2 bases, with 9 bases between them. The CDR3, as DNA: TGTGCCAGCAGTGGGGGCAGCACCTACGAGCAGTACTTC. This translates into CASSGGSTYEQYF.

The genes are TRBV5-8 and TRBJ2-7; 9 nucleotides agree with TRBD1. This CDR3 region has 15 residues. The germline CDR1 and CDR2 sequences are SGHTS and YDEGEE. After removal of 5 bases from V and 1 base from J, the junction contained 7 bases not matched to a gene. The CDR3 reads CASRRDRENSYEQYF. DNA of the CDR3: TGTGCCAGCAGGCGGGACAGGGAAAATTCCTACGAGCAGTACTTC. Drawing the rest from reference TRBV5-8 and TRBJ2-7, the complete variable domain is EAGVTQSPTHLIKTRGQQATLRCSPISGHTSVYWYQQALGLGLQFLLWYDEGEERNRGNFPPRFSGRQFPNYSSELNVNALELEDSALYLCASRRDRENSYEQYFGPGTRLTVT.

The rearrangement uses TRBV7-2 and TRBJ2-5; TRBD2 matches at 7 bases. The germline gives CDR1 SGHTA, CDR2 FQGNSA. This CDR3 spans 14 amino acids. The J segment lost 4 bases and the V segment lost 3 bases, leaving 5 bases of the junction unmatched. The CDR3 sequence is CASSLGGAVETQYF. The CDR3 DNA sequence: TGTGCCAGCAGCTTGGGAGGGGCGGTAGAGACCCAGTACTTC.

The V call is TRBV19, the J call TRBJ2-1, with 7 bases lining up with TRBD2. V dropped 0 bases and J dropped 4; count of bases not matched to a gene: 6. This CDR3 is built from 16 residues. The germline CDR1 and CDR2 sequences are LNHDA and SQIVND (reference sequence). This CDR3 is CASSIEGRGYYNEQFF. CDR3 sequence (DNA): TGTGCCAGTAGTATAGAGGGGAGGGGATATTACAATGAGCAGTTCTTC.

This chain links TRBV11-3 with TRBJ1-1, with D tentatively TRBD1 (6 bases). This CDR3 spans 15 amino acids. Germline CDR1 reads SGHNT; CDR2 reads YENEEA. V was clipped by 2 bases and J by 3 bases, with 13 bases between them. CDR3 sequence reads: CASSLIGAGDTEAFF. The CDR3 DNA sequence: TGTGCCAGCAGCTTAATTGGTGCAGGGGACACTGAAGCTTTCTTT.

There are a few counts of this clone. The rearrangement uses TRBV25-1 and TRBJ1-5; D possibly corresponds to TRBD1 (6 bases). The CDR3 sequence is 14 residues long. V lost 5 bases and J lost 1, with 9 bases in between. Germline CDR1 is MGHDK and CDR2 is SYGVNS. The CDR3 DNA follows: TGTGCCAGCAGTCCACAGGGAAGCAATCAGCCCCAGCATTTT. Translating gives CASSPQGSNQPQHF. Looking up the rest from reference TRBV25-1 and TRBJ1-5 gives the full variable domain: EADIYQTPRYLVIGTGKKITLECSQTMGHDKMYWYQQDPGMELHLIHYSYGVNSTEKGDLSSESTVSRIRTEHFPLTLESARPSHTSQYLCASSPQGSNQPQHFGDGTRLSIL.

The chain recombines TRBV6-5 with TRBJ2-1; 8 bases line up with TRBD2. This CDR3 has 14 residues. Unmatched junction bases numbered 5, after V lost 0 bases and J lost 10 bases. The germline gives CDR1 MNHEY, CDR2 SVGAGI. CDR3 protein: CASSYSTSAIEQFF. In DNA form, the CDR3 reads TGTGCCAGCAGTTACTCGACTAGCGCGATAGAGCAGTTCTTC.

The CDR3 DNA follows: TGTGCCAGCAGCCGGGTATGGGGAGCGGGGGGAGTGGAGCTGTTTTTT. Amino acid sequence: CASSRVWGAGGVELFF. V gene TRBV5-5 combines with J gene TRBJ2-2, with 9 positions matching TRBD2. The ends lost 4 bases at V and 10 bases at J; junction bases unmatched: 14. CDR1 SGHKS and CDR2 YYEKEE come from the germline V gene (reference sequence). This CDR3 has 16 residues.

V gene TRBV7-9 combines with J gene TRBJ2-5; 9 bases agree with TRBD2. Per germline, CDR1 SEHNR and CDR2 FQNEAQ (reference sequence). The V gene end was trimmed by 2 bases and the J gene end by 3 bases; junction bases not matched to a gene: 4. The CDR3 has 15 amino acids. CDR3 in amino acids: CASSLLAGYEETQYF. In DNA form, the CDR3 reads TGTGCCAGCAGCTTACTAGCGGGGTATGAAGAGACCCAGTACTTC.

The V and J genes are TRBV7-3 and TRBJ2-2; the match to TRBD1 covers 8 bases. The CDR3 totals 14 residues. The J segment lost 4 bases and the V segment lost 6 bases, leaving 4 bases of the junction unmatched. The germline gives CDR1 SGHTA, CDR2 FQGTGA. The CDR3 DNA follows: TGTGCCAGCAGGCGGACAGGGTCCACCGGGGAGCTGTTTTTT. Protein: CASRRTGSTGELFF.

About this clone itself: The junction and the germline gene differ at one end; a read error may be behind it. The CDR3 spells CASSLDTSGAHF. The CDR3, as DNA: TGTGCCAGCAGCTTAGACACTAGCGGGGCGCACTTC. The gene calls are TRBV7-9 and TRBJ2-5; 10 bases map to TRBD2. The CDR3 totals 12 residues. CDR1 and CDR2 (germline): SEHNR, FQNEAQ (reference sequence).

This clone was detected once. The chain carries TRBV19 and TRBJ2-2; no reliable D call. V lost 0 bases to trimming and J lost 4 bases, with 6 bases between them. Germline values: CDR1 LNHDA, CDR2 SQIVND (reference sequence). The length of the CDR3 is 14 residues. The DNA of the CDR3 is TGTGCCAGTAGTATAGATCAGGTCACCGGGGAGCTGTTTTTT. Translated: CASSIDQVTGELFF.

The V call is TRBV18, the J call TRBJ2-7, with a tentative D call TRBD2 (5 bases). CDR1 is KGHSH, CDR2 LQKENI, per germline. Trimming pared 3 bases from V and 6 bases from J, leaving 12 bases between. The CDR3 runs to 13 residues. CDR3 bases: TGTGCCAGCTCACCTTTCGCCGGGGTCGAGCAGTACTTC. Translated, it gives CASSPFAGVEQYF.

This clone was seen a few times. The J gene is TRBJ1-5, the V gene TRBV5-6; D remains ambiguous. There are 14 residues in the CDR3. The V end was cut by 0 bases, the J end by 3 bases, with 7 bases between. CDR1 and CDR2 (germline): SGHDT, YYEEEE. This chain's CDR3 is CASSLGQINQPQHF. The CDR3 nucleotides read TGTGCCAGCAGCTTGGGGCAGATCAATCAGCCCCAGCATTTT.

This chain joins TRBV15 and TRBJ2-2; D ambiguous. CDR3 length equals 16 residues. With 8 bases removed from V and 0 bases from J, the gap between germline ends came to 16 bases. Germline V gene data show CDR1 as LNHNV and CDR2 as YYDKDF (reference sequence). CDR3 in DNA: TGTGCCACCCACCCAAGCTTAAACGCGAACACCGGGGAGCTGTTTTTT. It translates to CATHPSLNANTGELFF.

This clone was picked up a small number of times. V usage is TRBV9 and J usage is TRBJ1-5; 7 bases line up with TRBD1. This CDR3 is 15 amino acids long. The V and J ends lost 1 base and 3 bases, in that order; junction bases with no gene match: 4. Germline CDR1 SGDLS, CDR2 YYNGEE. CDR3: CASSVSGQANQPQHF. CDR3 nucleotides: TGTGCCAGCAGCGTATCCGGACAGGCCAATCAGCCCCAGCATTTT.

This clone occurred a few times. The chain couples TRBV7-8 to TRBJ2-1, with TRBD2 identical over 7 bases. The trim removed 7 bases at V and 2 bases at J, leaving 5 bases unmatched. Per germline, CDR1 SGHVS and CDR2 FQNEAQ. The CDR3 is 14 residues long. CDR3 region: CASNRGGAYNEQFF. In nucleotides, the CDR3 is TGTGCCAGCAACCGCGGGGGTGCCTACAATGAGCAGTTCTTC.

As to this clone: Distinct nucleotide sequences in the sample also encode this CDR3. J is TRBJ1-1 and V is TRBV18; D perhaps matches TRBD1 (6 bases). Germline lookup yields CDR1 KGHSH and CDR2 LQKENI. Trimming pared 6 bases from V and 1 base from J, leaving 12 bases between. CDR3 length equals 14 residues. The CDR3 sequence is CASSPGQKNTEAFF. CDR3 nucleotide sequence: TGTGCCAGCTCCCCGGGACAAAAGAACACTGAAGCTTTCTTT.

The chain uses TRBV2 and TRBJ2-1, with TRBD2 matching 8 bases. With V trimmed by 4 bases and J by 3 bases, 5 bases remained unmatched. The CDR3 is 15 amino acids. Germline V lookup: CDR1 SNHLY, CDR2 FYNNEI. The CDR3 nucleotides are TGTGCCAGCAGTGCGCGTCTAGCGGGCTACAATGAGCAGTTCTTC. The encoded protein is CASSARLAGYNEQFF. Combining the CDR3 with reference TRBV2 and TRBJ2-1 gives the whole variable domain EPEVTQTPSHQVTQMGQEVILRCVPISNHLYFYWYRQILGQKVEFLVSFYNNEISEKSEIFDDQFSVERPDGSNFTLKIRSTKLEDSAMYFCASSARLAGYNEQFFGPGTRLTVL.

The chain carries TRBV6-1 and TRBJ1-3; the D is unclear. This CDR3 region has 10 residues. Germline CDR1 MNHNS, CDR2 SASEGT. Trimming took off 8 bases at V and 6 bases at J, with 5 bases between the two ends. CDR3: CASSSNTIYF. The CDR3 nucleotides are TGTGCCAGCTCCTCAAACACCATATATTTT.

The rearrangement uses TRBV19 and TRBJ1-2; perhaps TRBD1 as D (5 bases). The CDR3 has 15 residues. V was cut by 10 bases and J by 3 bases, with 21 bases left in between. The germline V gene has CDR1 LNHDA and CDR2 SQIVND (reference sequence). CDR3 sequence: CATKIRGGLDYGYTF. DNA for the CDR3: TGTGCCACCAAAATACGGGGGGGGTTGGACTATGGCTACACCTTC.

This chain links TRBV5-1 with TRBJ2-1; 9 nucleotides align to TRBD1. CDR1 SGHRS and CDR2 YFSETQ come from the germline V gene. Germline trimming cut 2 bases from V and 4 bases from J; bases unmatched to any gene: 4. The CDR3 is 15 amino acids. The CDR3 nucleotides read TGCGCCAGCAGCTTTTCGGGACAGGGTTACAATGAGCAGTTCTTC. Translated, it gives CASSFSGQGYNEQFF.

This chain connects TRBV30 to TRBJ2-5; a weak D match, TRBD2 (5 bases). The V gene's germline CDR1 is GTSNPN and CDR2 SVGIG (reference sequence). V gave up 3 bases and J gave up 1 base, with 9 bases separating them. This CDR3 contains 13 residues. The CDR3 sequence: CAWSRGPQETQYF. The CDR3 DNA follows: TGTGCCTGGAGCCGAGGGCCCCAAGAGACCCAGTACTTC.